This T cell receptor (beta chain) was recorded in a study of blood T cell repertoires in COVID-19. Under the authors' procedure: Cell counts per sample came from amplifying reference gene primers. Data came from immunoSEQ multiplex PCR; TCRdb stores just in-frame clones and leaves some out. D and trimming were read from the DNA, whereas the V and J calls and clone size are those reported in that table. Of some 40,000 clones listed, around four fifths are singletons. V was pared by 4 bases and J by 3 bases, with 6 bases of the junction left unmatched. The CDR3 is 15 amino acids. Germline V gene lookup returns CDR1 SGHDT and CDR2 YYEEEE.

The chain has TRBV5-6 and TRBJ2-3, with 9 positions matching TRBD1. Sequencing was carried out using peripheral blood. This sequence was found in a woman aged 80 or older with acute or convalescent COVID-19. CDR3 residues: CASSPLQGATDTQYF. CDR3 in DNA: TGTGCCAGCAGCCCCCTACAGGGGGCAACAGATACGCAGTATTTT.